This record covers a single TCR beta chain. Its antigen is currently unknown. Per germline, CDR1 SNHLY and CDR2 FYNNEI. The CDR3 sequence is 15 residues long. V lost 5 bases, J lost 0 bases, and 14 bases lay in between. The data stem from a study of cytomegalovirus exposure and HLA in healthy donors. Study overall: Prior work identified 95 million to 120 million unique TCR beta sequences in 150 million to 200 million T cells.

Study results and caveats: Three chains linked to CMV were shown in vitro to be specific for CMV antigens. The dataset shows that most TCR sequences were rare, while some public TCRs occurred in many donors.

The PCR contained 60 Vbeta and 13 Jbeta primers. Libraries were prepared by immunoSEQ multiplex PCR; TCRdb keeps only in-frame clonotypes and omits some of them. The sample lists around 160,000 clones, approximately 72% occurring once. The sequenced material came from PBMCs. The V and J genes are TRBV2 and TRBJ2-7; D is perhaps TRBD2 (6 bases). This TCR came from a man between 50 and 59 years old in good health and CMV-seronegative. CDR3 coding DNA: TGTGCCAGCAGTAAGGGAACTAGCAGCTCCTACGAGCAGTACTTC. As protein: CASSKGTSSSYEQYF.